Sequencing of this TCR beta chain was carried out in a study of control samples from healthy donors and cancer patients. The count of this clone is one. TCRdb's copy holds only in-frame clones and misses some; the assay was immunoSEQ multiplex PCR. Among approximately 90,000 clones listed, approximately 81% were seen once. The V gene lost 3 bases and the J gene lost 6 bases, with 12 bases spanning the gap. CDR3 length: 13 amino acids. Germline V lookup: CDR1 DFQATT, CDR2 SNEGSKA (reference sequence). The V call is TRBV20-1, the J call TRBJ2-1, with a possible D match to TRBD2 (6 bases). The sequence was collected from a woman between 35 and 50 years old in good health. Source material: blood. CDR3 protein: CSASRDSPNEQFF. CDR3 sequence (DNA): TGCAGTGCTAGTCGGGACTCTCCCAATGAGCAGTTCTTC.